The 9 T cell receptor beta chains below come from one sample, sequenced in a study of CD8 T cells in Susac syndrome (dated by TCRdb to the late 2010s). Library generation was performed with the immunoSEQ multiplex PCR assay. RNA was extracted using the RNeasy kit, and about 0.5 to 1 ug of the RNA was reverse transcribed with random hexamers. The raw public data were reprocessed by TCRdb itself: fastp quality trimming at Q25, MiXCR clonotype calling, in-frame beta chains only. Every CDR3 protein is listed once, alongside the most common genes and DNA of its rows. Here the sample has over 100,000 distinct CDR3 sequences; over 90% occur a single time. Over 0.12% of the sample belongs to the ten largest clones. The material sequenced was CD4+ T cells from PBMCs. These receptor sequences come from a human donor with Susac syndrome.

The V call is TRBV6-1, the J call TRBJ1-2; TRBD1 matches at 7 bases. CDR3 size: 16 residues. The junction had 19 bases not matched to a gene; V was cut back by 7 bases and J by 8 bases. Germline CDR1 MNHNS, CDR2 SASEGT. CDR3 in DNA: TGTGCCAGCATCTCGCGTTGGAGGGGGCGTTCGCGGGGCTACACCTTC. Translation gives CASISRWRGRSRGYTF.

The CDR3 sequence is CASSPGTSGSPEQYF. CDR3 DNA sequence: TGTGCCAGCAGTCCCGGGACTAGCGGGAGCCCCGAGCAGTACTTC. The gene calls are TRBV28 and TRBJ2-7, with 14 bases fitting TRBD2. The CDR3 extends over 15 amino acids. V lost 5 bases to trimming and J lost 6 bases; unmatched junction nucleotides: 6. CDR1 MDHEN and CDR2 SYDVKM come from the germline V gene.

The genes are TRBV6-1 and TRBJ2-2, with a weak D call TRBD1 (5 bases). Germline V lookup: CDR1 MNHNS, CDR2 SASEGT. This CDR3 has 16 residues. Between the trimmed V and J ends, which lost 4 bases and 2 bases, there was a span of 14 bases. CDR3 amino acids: CASSARQFRNTGELFF. CDR3 bases: TGTGCCAGCAGTGCCCGACAGTTCCGCAACACCGGGGAGCTGTTTTTT.

This clonotype was found once. This chain connects TRBV3-1 to TRBJ2-3, with 9 nucleotides matching TRBD2. This CDR3 has 17 amino acids. The junction had 12 bases not matched to a gene; V was cut back by 2 bases and J by 6 bases. The germline CDR1 and CDR2 sequences are LGHDT and YNNKEL (reference sequence). The CDR3 spells CASSQLGRGRAEDTQYF. The CDR3, as DNA: TGTGCCAGCAGCCAACTAGGTCGCGGGAGGGCAGAGGATACGCAGTATTTT.

The chain employs TRBV28 and TRBJ2-7; the D gene is possibly TRBD2 (6 bases). This CDR3 has 15 residues. Deletions cut 4 bases from V and 7 bases from J, with 20 bases between. In germline, CDR1 is MDHEN, CDR2 SYDVKM. CDR3 residues: CASSSWTILRGEQYF. The CDR3 DNA follows: TGTGCCAGCAGTTCCTGGACAATCCTACGGGGGGAGCAGTACTTC.

V and J are TRBV6-2 or TRBV6-3 and TRBJ2-1; D ambiguous. The CDR3 has 11 amino acids. CDR1 is MNHEY, CDR2 SVGEGT, per germline. Between the trimmed V and J ends, which lost 10 bases and 4 bases, there was a span of 8 bases. The CDR3 DNA follows: TGTGCCACCTCGAATTACAATGAGCAGTTCTTC. Its translation: CATSNYNEQFF.

The V gene is TRBV9, the J gene TRBJ2-6, with 9 bases lining up with TRBD2. V was clipped by 4 bases and J by 0 bases; unmatched bases: 11. This CDR3 has 19 residues. In germline, CDR1 is SGDLS, CDR2 YYNGEE. The CDR3 is CASSPRGGGPGSGANVLTF. CDR3 nucleotide sequence: TGTGCCAGCAGCCCGCGGGGGGGAGGCCCTGGCTCTGGGGCCAACGTCCTGACTTTC.

The chain has TRBV12-3 or TRBV12-4 and TRBJ2-5, with D maybe TRBD2 (6 bases). V was shortened by 5 bases and J by 3 bases, with 19 bases between the two germline ends. The CDR3 covers 16 residues. DNA of the CDR3: TGTGCCAGCAGTCCCGGCCGGAGGGGAGGAGAAGAGACCCAGTACTTC. This gives the protein CASSPGRRGGEETQYF.

The CDR3 sequence: CASSWDRGSGETQYF. In DNA, the CDR3 is TGTGCCAGCAGTTGGGACAGGGGTTCTGGAGAGACCCAGTACTTC. J is TRBJ2-5 and V is TRBV12-3 or TRBV12-4, with 10 bases matching TRBD1. Trimming took 4 bases from V and 4 from J; bases not matched to a gene: 6. CDR3 length: 15 residues.